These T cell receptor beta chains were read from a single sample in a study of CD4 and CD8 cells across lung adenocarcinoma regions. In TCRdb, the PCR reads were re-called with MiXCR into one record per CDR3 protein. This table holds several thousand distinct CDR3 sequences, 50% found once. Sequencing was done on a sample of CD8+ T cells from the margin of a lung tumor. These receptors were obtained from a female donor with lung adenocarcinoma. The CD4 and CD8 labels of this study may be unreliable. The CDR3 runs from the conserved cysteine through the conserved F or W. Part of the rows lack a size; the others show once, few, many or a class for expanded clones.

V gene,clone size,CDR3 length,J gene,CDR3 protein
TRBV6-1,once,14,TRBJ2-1,CASSKLAEYNEQFF
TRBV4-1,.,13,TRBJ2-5,CASSQGIEETQYF
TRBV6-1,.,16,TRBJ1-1,CASTQRVAGVNTEAFF
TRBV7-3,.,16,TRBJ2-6,CASSLVGGSGANVLTF
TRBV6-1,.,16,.,CASSASIWTGLYEQYF
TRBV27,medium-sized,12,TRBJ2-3,CASSHLTDTQYF
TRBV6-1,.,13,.,CASSRTSSGEQYF
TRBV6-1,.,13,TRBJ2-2,CASMDTNTGELFF
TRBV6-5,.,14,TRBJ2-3,CASSSGVGGYTQYF
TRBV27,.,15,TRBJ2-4,CARGAGYVAKNTQYF
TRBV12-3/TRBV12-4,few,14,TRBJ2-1,CASRPSGYYNEQFF
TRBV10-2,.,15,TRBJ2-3,CASSTTGRSKDMQYF
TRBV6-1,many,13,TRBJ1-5,CASGGGRDQPQHF
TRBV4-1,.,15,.,CASSEGRFEAYEQYF
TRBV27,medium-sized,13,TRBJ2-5,CASKDPLGETQYF